The rows below give T cell receptor beta chains drawn from one sample of a study of cytomegalovirus exposure and HLA in healthy donors. The table came from immunoSEQ multiplex PCR; TCRdb's copy has only in-frame clones and leaves some out. The sample yields around 99,000 clones, less than 70% seen once. Material: PBMCs. Receptors were obtained from a woman between 70 and 85 years old in good health and CMV-seropositive. The CDR3 runs from the conserved cysteine through the conserved F or W. Size tells how often a clone was seen (once, few, many) or the class of an expanded clone, and some rows leave it out.

size	V	CDR3
.	TRBV9	CASSVVTSGGSEQFF
.	TRBV5-4	CASSLKSGIDEKLFF
.	TRBV18	CASSPPGTGAGYTF
.	TRBV29-1	CSVGGDSGGYNEQFF
few	TRBV27	CASRMVAANTGELFF
.	TRBV29-1	CSVEDQGTGRYEQYF
.	TRBV6-5	CASSYRPQGNEQYF
.	TRBV25-1	CASIPNRGLPGNTEAFF
many	TRBV19	CASSITSGGATSNEQFF
.	TRBV5-4	CASSSPTGRSADTQYF
.	TRBV7-6	CASSLAPGQGPYNEQFF
.	TRBV9	CASSVGGVQETQYF
.	TRBV18	CASSPQGDTEAFF
few	TRBV27	CASGGQTSNQPQHF
few	TRBV13	CASSQGDQPQHF
.	TRBV10-3	CAISERAGGLGFNEQFF
.	TRBV7-2	CASSLDRALSYEQYF
once	TRBV5-1	CASSGGQISSYEQYF
few	TRBV18	CASSPPAVQYGYTF
few	TRBV11-2	CASSPLQGRGPYEQYF
.	TRBV6-4	CASSPSGMTEAFF
.	TRBV10-1	CASSSGQATNEKLFF
.	TRBV29-1	CSVGLAGVTDTQYF
.	TRBV20-1	CRAGQATGYF
few	TRBV5-5	CASSLTDSSYEQYF
.	TRBV7-8	CASSPGLAGGLGETQYF
few	TRBV10-2	CASRELAGASTDTQYF
few	TRBV7-6	CASSPPSGGNTGELFF
.	TRBV5-1	CASSREQAGYGYTF
.	TRBV5-1	CASSLVVGGGGRSTGELFF
.	TRBV30	CAWSRGNYGYTF
few	TRBV6-5	CASSYSPGTEAFF
.	TRBV5-1	CASSLEADQPQHF
.	TRBV19	CASIPQGTPQDQPQHF
.	TRBV25-1	CASSEVGYQGQPQHF
few	TRBV13	CASSLQGIGNTIYF
.	TRBV9	CASSPRGQSNQPQHF
.	TRBV7-8	CASSLGLAWEQYF
few	TRBV5-6	CASTRDSSYEQYF
.	TRBV15	CATSGGTSGGPSTDTQYF
.	TRBV5-4	CASSHSRRDAEQYF
medium-sized	TRBV5-6	CASSTRTGTEAFF
few	TRBV30	CAWSVIAGGPLYNEQFF
.	TRBV7-2	CASSSQPGVNEKLFF
.	TRBV25-1	CASSEWGQGSRRETQYF
.	TRBV10-3	CANQGVNTEAFF
.	TRBV7-2	CASSLSGTGTYEQYF
.	TRBV6-5	CASRAAGENTEAFF
.	TRBV19	CASRGMAGGLNYGYTF
once	TRBV6-5	CASSLDSPNYGYTF
.	TRBV19	CASSFSEGLHEQFF
.	TRBV5-1	CASNRGTAGVQETQYF
.	TRBV6-6	CASSYSASGGGTQYF
.	TRBV15	CATSEDRNSYEQYF
.	TRBV18	CASSPLRGQDEQYF
.	TRBV6-4	CASSRDRNYGYTF
few	TRBV30	CAVIPQVHSGNTIYF
.	TRBV18	CASSLSGTWETQYF